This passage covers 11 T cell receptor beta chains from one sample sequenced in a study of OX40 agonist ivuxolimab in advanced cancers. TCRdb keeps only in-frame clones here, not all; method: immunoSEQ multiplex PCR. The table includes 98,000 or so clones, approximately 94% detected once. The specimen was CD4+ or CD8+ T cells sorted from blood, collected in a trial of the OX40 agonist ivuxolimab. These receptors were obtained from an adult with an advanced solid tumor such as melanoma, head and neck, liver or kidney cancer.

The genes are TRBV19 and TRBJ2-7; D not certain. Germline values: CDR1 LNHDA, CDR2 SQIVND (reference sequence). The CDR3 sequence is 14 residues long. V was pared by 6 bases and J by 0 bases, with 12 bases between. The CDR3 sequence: CASSPNWGSYEQYF. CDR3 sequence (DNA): TGTGCCAGTAGCCCAAACTGGGGCTCCTACGAGCAGTACTTC.

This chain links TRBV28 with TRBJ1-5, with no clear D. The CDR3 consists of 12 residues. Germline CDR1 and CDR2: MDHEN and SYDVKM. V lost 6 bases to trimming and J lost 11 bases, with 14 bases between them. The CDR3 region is CASSRPWLTQHF. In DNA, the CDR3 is TGTGCCAGCAGCCGCCCGTGGTTGACCCAGCATTTT.

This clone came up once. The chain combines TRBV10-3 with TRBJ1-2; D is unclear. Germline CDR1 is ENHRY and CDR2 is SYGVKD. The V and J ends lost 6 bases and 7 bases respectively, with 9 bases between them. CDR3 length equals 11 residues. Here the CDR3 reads CAIREDGGYTF. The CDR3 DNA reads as TGTGCCATCAGGGAAGACGGTGGCTACACCTTC.

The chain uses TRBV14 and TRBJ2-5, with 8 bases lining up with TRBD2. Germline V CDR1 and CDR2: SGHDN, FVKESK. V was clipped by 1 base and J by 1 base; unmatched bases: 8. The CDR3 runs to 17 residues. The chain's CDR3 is CASSQVRLAGFQETQYF. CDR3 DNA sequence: TGTGCCAGCAGCCAAGTCCGGCTAGCGGGTTTCCAAGAGACCCAGTACTTC.

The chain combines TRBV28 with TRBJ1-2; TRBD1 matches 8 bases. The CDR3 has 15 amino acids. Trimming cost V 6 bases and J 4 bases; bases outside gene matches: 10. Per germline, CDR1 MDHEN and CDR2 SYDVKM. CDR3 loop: CASRPSTGALYGYTF. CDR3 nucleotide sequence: TGTGCCAGCAGGCCATCGACAGGGGCGCTCTATGGCTACACCTTC.

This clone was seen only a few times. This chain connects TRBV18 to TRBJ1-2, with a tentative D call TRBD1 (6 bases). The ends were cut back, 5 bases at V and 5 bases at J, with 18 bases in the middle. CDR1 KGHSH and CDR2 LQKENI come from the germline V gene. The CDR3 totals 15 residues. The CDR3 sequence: CASSRTDRETYGYTF. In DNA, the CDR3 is TGTGCCAGCTCAAGGACGGACAGAGAAACTTATGGCTACACCTTC.

CDR3 in amino acids: CASTSKSPANTEAFF. The CDR3 DNA is TGTGCCAGCACTAGTAAAAGTCCAGCCAACACTGAAGCTTTCTTT. The chain employs TRBV28 and TRBJ1-1; D uncertain. V was cut by 7 bases and J by 2 bases, with 17 bases left in between. CDR1 and CDR2 (germline): MDHEN, SYDVKM. CDR3 length: 15 residues.

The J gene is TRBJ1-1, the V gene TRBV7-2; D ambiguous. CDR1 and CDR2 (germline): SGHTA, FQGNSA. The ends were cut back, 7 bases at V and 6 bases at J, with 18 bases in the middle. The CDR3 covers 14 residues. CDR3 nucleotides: TGTGCCAGCACACTTTTGAGGGCGCGAGCTGAAGCTTTCTTT. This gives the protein CASTLLRARAEAFF. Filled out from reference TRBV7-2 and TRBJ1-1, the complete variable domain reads GAGVSQSPSNKVTEKGKDVELRCDPISGHTALYWYRQSLGQGLEFLIYFQGNSAPDKSGLPSDRFSAERTGGSVSTLTIQRTQQEDSAVYLCASTLLRARAEAFFGQGTRLTVV.

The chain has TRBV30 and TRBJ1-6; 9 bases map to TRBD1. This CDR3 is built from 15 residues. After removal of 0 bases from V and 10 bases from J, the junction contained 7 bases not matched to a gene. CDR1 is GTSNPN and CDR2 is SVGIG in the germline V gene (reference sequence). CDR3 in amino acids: CAWSVRTGVGSPLHF. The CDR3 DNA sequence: TGTGCCTGGAGTGTTCGGACAGGGGTAGGGTCACCCCTCCACTTT.

The CDR3 protein is CASSHGGQANYGYTF. The CDR3 DNA follows: TGTGCCAGCAGCCACGGGGGACAGGCTAACTATGGCTACACCTTC. This sequence joins TRBV27 and TRBJ1-2; 8 bases align to TRBD1. Trimming removed 6 bases from V and 0 bases from J; junction bases left unmatched: 6. CDR1 is MNHEY, CDR2 SMNVEV, per germline (reference sequence). This CDR3 contains 15 residues.

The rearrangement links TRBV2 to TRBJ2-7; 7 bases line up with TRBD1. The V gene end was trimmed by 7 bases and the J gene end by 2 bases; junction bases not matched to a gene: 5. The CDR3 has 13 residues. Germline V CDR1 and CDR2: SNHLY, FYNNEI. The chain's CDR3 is CASNDRAPYEQYF. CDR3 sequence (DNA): TGTGCCAGCAATGACAGGGCCCCCTACGAGCAGTACTTC.